This TCR beta chain was identified in a study of cytomegalovirus exposure and HLA in healthy donors. The PCR contained 60 Vbeta and 13 Jbeta primers. TCRdb keeps only in-frame clones here, not all; method: immunoSEQ multiplex PCR. The data contain over 250,000 clones, just over 70% of them singletons. CDR1 is SGHRS and CDR2 is YFSETQ in the germline V gene. The V end lost 3 bases, the J end lost 0 bases, and 14 bases lay between the germline ends. The CDR3 sequence is 16 residues long. Findings of the study overall: Later analysis identified several of the most significant clusters that appeared linked to common viral pathogens.

Note on this clone: Its antigen is not identified.

The sample consisted of PBMCs. The J gene is TRBJ2-3, the V gene TRBV5-1; D is possibly TRBD1 (5 bases). This clonotype was obtained from a female donor in good health and CMV-seronegative. This CDR3 is CASSYYDSSSTDTQYF. In DNA form, the CDR3 reads TGCGCCAGCAGCTACTACGACAGCTCTAGCACAGATACGCAGTATTTT.